This entry describes one TCR beta chain. There is no known antigen for this receptor. One end of the junction fails to match germline, which may point to a read error. The intended sense of this specimen's time point label: baseline before first vaccination. Vaccinee samples came from UK trials COV001 and COV002, including a single-blind randomized controlled phase 2/3 trial of AZD1222 (ChAdOx1 nCoV-19) in healthy adults. For TCRbeta chain sequencing, PBMC samples were collected from trial participants at day 0 and at day 28 after the second dose. The CDR3 runs 12 residues from the cysteine to the phenylalanine. The read is trimmed to its CDR3 DNA, 36 bases read in frame from base 1. The germline V gene sets CDR1 to ENHRY and CDR2 to SYGVKD. The CDR3 regions of human TCRbeta chains were analyzed by immunosequencing. Under the source paper's analysis protocol: Repertoire TCRs were checked for matches against a reference library of SARS-CoV-2-specific TCRs that had been generated using the MIRA antigen-specificity platform. Breadth was defined as the fraction of unique TCRs that were SARS-CoV-2-associated. Depth was defined as the fraction of total T cells that were SARS-CoV-2-associated. Using the MIRA data, each spike-specific TCR was mapped to the spike region that the TCR reacts to and placed in a CD4 or CD8 class. Log10-transformed breadth and depth values were compared by one-way ANOVA with Sidak's multiple comparisons tests. TCRdb mirrors the immuneACCESS table, restricted to in-frame sequences. Some clones are absent from its copies; in checked studies, under half trace to an unresolved V gene, and the reason for the others is unknown. V and J calls and clone size follow that table, whereas D and trimming were derived from the DNA. The sample table records around 96,000 clones; about 88% of these occur just once. Roughly 2.8% of the sample is held by the ten biggest clonotypes.

The entry originates in a study of T cell responses to AZD1222 COVID-19 vaccine (dated by TCRdb to the early 2020s). Notes on the research overall: AZD1222 recipients with second doses at about 4 weeks or about 12 weeks were pooled, because spike-specific TCR depth and breadth did not differ between schedules. Trial participants were enrolled by age into 18-55, 56-69 and 70-plus year subgroups, with 148, 28 and 57 TCR-sequenced participants respectively. TCR sequencing was performed for 230 to 250 trial participants, of whom some 200 were given two doses of AZD1222 and around 25 were given two doses of MenACWY control vaccine.

What the research found in general, with its limitations: Because no day 14 peak-response samples were available, the repertoires could be characterized only after the peak T cell response. In the small 56-69-year group, the increase in depth fell short of significance, most likely because of low power. Conclusions about previously exposed vaccinees were limited because only a handful of AZD1222 recipients were SARS-CoV-2 seropositive at baseline. A significant rise in spike-specific TCR breadth and depth was observed after two AZD1222 doses relative to day 0 and relative to MenACWY recipients. Most participants were white British and females outnumbered males, and the authors suggested that clonal diversity may have been underestimated. Nearly half of unique spike-specific TCRs reportedly recognized epitopes outside regions mutated in the B.1.351 and B.1.1.7 variants. The whole spike protein was spanned by vaccine-associated CD4 TCRs, and dominant responses were seen in regions 160-218 and 743-854.

The V and J segments used are TRBV10-3 and TRBJ2-2; TRBD1 could be the D gene, as 5 bases match. Sequencing was performed on peripheral blood, taken on day 0 of AZD1222 vaccination. The receptor comes from an adult in good health. The DNA reads as follows: TGTGCCATCTGTGAAGGGGCCGGGGAGCTGTTTTTT. Translated, this is CAICEGAGELFF.